A selection of T cell receptor beta chains follows, all from one sample in a study of control samples from healthy donors and cancer patients. Data came from immunoSEQ multiplex PCR; TCRdb stores just in-frame clones and leaves some out. The profile shows some 65,000 clones, about 80% of them singletons. The sample consisted of PBMCs. The origin of the receptors is a woman aged 50 to 60 with lung cancer. The CDR3 runs from the conserved cysteine through the conserved F or W. D genes are given only for firm matches. Clone size appears in some rows only: once, few, many, or a class for an expanded clone.

D,size,V,J,CDR3,DNA
.,.,TRBV6-2/TRBV6-3,TRBJ2-1,CASSFTLNGEQFF,TGTGCCAGCAGTTTCACCTTAAACGGTGAGCAGTTCTTC
.,.,TRBV7-2,TRBJ1-3,CASSLANSGNTIYF,TGTGCCAGCAGCTTAGCCAACTCTGGAAACACCATATATTTT
TRBD1,.,TRBV7-2,TRBJ1-4,CASSRDRWSEKLFF,TGTGCCAGCAGCCGGGACAGGTGGTCTGAAAAACTGTTTTTT
.,.,TRBV5-6,TRBJ2-7,CASSLRDGISYEQYF,TGTGCCAGCAGCTTGAGGGACGGTATCTCCTACGAGCAGTACTTC
.,.,TRBV7-2,TRBJ1-6,CASSLEGLNSPLHF,TGTGCCAGCAGCTTAGAGGGCCTCAATTCACCCCTCCACTTT
.,.,TRBV7-2,TRBJ2-7,CASSLPFDPYEQYF,TGTGCCAGCAGCTTACCATTCGACCCCTACGAGCAGTACTTC
.,few,TRBV9,TRBJ1-1,CASSGNLNTEAFF,TGTGCCAGCAGCGGAAATCTGAACACTGAAGCTTTCTTT
.,few,TRBV28,TRBJ1-1,CASRYNLNTEAFF,TGTGCCAGCAGATACAACCTGAACACTGAAGCTTTCTTT
TRBD2,.,TRBV9,TRBJ2-5,CASSVVPAGIETQYF,TGTGCCAGCAGCGTAGTACCAGCGGGGATAGAGACCCAGTACTTC
.,few,TRBV2,TRBJ2-1,CASNRDGNNEQFF,TGTGCCAGCAATCGGGACGGGAACAATGAGCAGTTCTTC
.,.,TRBV6-5,TRBJ1-5,CASSPGLSSDQPQHF,TGTGCCAGCAGCCCGGGACTTTCCTCCGATCAGCCCCAGCATTTT
TRBD1,.,TRBV11-2,TRBJ1-6,CASSPDRANSPLHF,TGTGCCAGCAGCCCTGACAGGGCGAATTCACCCCTCCACTTT
TRBD1,.,TRBV30,TRBJ2-2,CAWSVGQYTGELFF,TGTGCCTGGAGCGTGGGACAGTACACCGGGGAGCTGTTTTTT
.,.,TRBV3-1/TRBV3-2,TRBJ2-3,CASSQERLTGPDTQYF,TGTGCCAGCAGCCAAGAAAGGTTAACAGGTCCGGATACGCAGTATTTT
TRBD2,few,TRBV15,TRBJ2-1,CATRSGGSTSSYNEQFF,TGTGCCACACGTTCGGGGGGTTCTACGAGCTCCTACAATGAGCAGTTCTTC
TRBD1,.,TRBV4-1,TRBJ2-7,CASSPQGVSSISYEQYF,TGCGCCAGCAGCCCACAGGGGGTGAGTTCAATCTCCTACGAGCAGTACTTC
TRBD1,.,TRBV7-2,TRBJ2-7,CASSLFIGDRGGEQYF,TGTGCCAGCAGCCTCTTTATTGGGGACAGAGGTGGCGAGCAGTACTTC
.,.,TRBV9,TRBJ2-4,CASSVGTGQNIQYF,TGTGCCAGCAGCGTAGGCACAGGGCAAAACATTCAGTACTTC
TRBD2,.,TRBV30,TRBJ2-3,CAWSAGGDTQYF,TGTGCCTGGAGCGCCGGGGGGGATACGCAGTATTTT
.,.,TRBV28,TRBJ1-3,CASIPLSIGRRSGNTIYF,TGTGCCAGCATTCCCCTCTCCATCGGGCGCCGCTCTGGAAACACCATATATTTT
.,.,TRBV6-6,TRBJ1-3,CADQKGGSGNTIYF,TGTGCCGACCAGAAAGGGGGATCTGGAAACACCATATATTTT
.,.,TRBV7-9,TRBJ1-4,CASSVYRTTNEKLFF,TGTGCCAGCAGCGTCTATAGGACCACTAATGAAAAACTGTTTTTT
TRBD2,.,TRBV7-2,TRBJ2-5,CASSPMAIRGRGKETQYF,TGTGCCAGCAGCCCTATGGCGATCCGCGGGCGGGGGAAAGAGACCCAGTACTTC
.,.,TRBV28,TRBJ2-1,CASSPLYAEQFF,TGTGCCAGCAGTCCTTTATACGCTGAGCAGTTCTTC
TRBD1,.,TRBV6-2/TRBV6-3,TRBJ1-5,CASSTRQGGQPQHF,TGTGCCAGCAGTACCCGACAGGGTGGTCAGCCCCAGCATTTT
.,.,TRBV6-5,TRBJ1-6,CASSYDYNSPLHF,TGTGCCAGCAGTTACGATTATAATTCACCCCTCCACTTT
TRBD1,.,TRBV9,TRBJ1-2,CASSGYSGGLDGYTF,TGTGCCAGCAGCGGATACTCAGGGGGCCTGGATGGCTACACCTTC
TRBD1,.,TRBV4-3,TRBJ2-2,CASSQPDRDTGELFF,TGCGCCAGCAGCCAGCCCGACAGGGACACCGGGGAGCTGTTTTTT
TRBD1,.,TRBV5-8,TRBJ2-1,CASSFYRGRENEQFF,TGTGCCAGCAGCTTTTACAGGGGGCGCGAAAATGAGCAGTTCTTC
TRBD2,once,TRBV5-4,TRBJ2-7,CASSGTSGGPSYEQYF,TGTGCCAGCAGCGGGACTAGCGGGGGACCCTCCTACGAGCAGTACTTC
.,.,TRBV5-4,TRBJ2-2,CASSGSDPTGELFF,TGTGCCAGCAGCGGGTCGGACCCCACCGGGGAGCTGTTTTTT
.,.,TRBV11-2,TRBJ2-7,CASSLAIEQYF,TGTGCCAGCAGCTTAGCGATCGAGCAGTACTTC
.,.,TRBV7-9,TRBJ1-1,CASSFRQEPWIF,TGTGCCAGCAGCTTTAGGCAGGAACCTTGGATCTTT
TRBD1,.,TRBV27,TRBJ1-2,CASRDDRGSHNYGYTF,TGTGCCAGCAGAGATGACAGGGGCTCGCATAACTATGGCTACACCTTC
.,.,TRBV3-1/TRBV3-2,TRBJ1-1,CASSLNGGDTEAFF,TGTGCCAGCAGCCTGAACGGGGGCGACACTGAAGCTTTCTTT
TRBD1,.,TRBV5-6,TRBJ2-7,CASSLGGTGEDWQYF,TGTGCCAGCAGCTTGGGTGGGACAGGGGAAGACTGGCAGTACTTC
.,.,TRBV6-6,TRBJ1-6,CASSRNSPLHF,TGTGCCAGCAGCCGAAATTCACCCCTCCACTTT